The rows below give T cell receptor beta chains drawn from one sample of a study of identical twins. Each CDR3 protein gets one entry after TCRdb re-called the 5' RACE reads with MiXCR. The sample lists a few hundred thousand distinct CDR3 sequences, 5.5% to 7.5% occurring once. The data were also submitted as part of a second study, on T cells expressing NK-cell markers.

Sequenced material: CD8+ T cells sorted from blood. These receptors all come from a young woman in good health. Both conserved end residues are part of each CDR3. The order of the fields is J gene, D gene, clone size, V gene, CDR3 DNA, CDR3 protein. The D gene is left open where the match is weak. Clone size, where shown, is once, few, many, or a class for clones that have expanded.

TRBJ2-5 NA NA TRBV23-1 TGCGCCAGCAGCCAACCGGACAGCCGAGGCCAAGAGACCCAGTACTTC CASSQPDSRGQETQYF
TRBJ2-7 NA NA TRBV4-1 TGCGCCAGCAGCCAAGATGGGAGAGGGGGGGACGAGCAGTACTTC CASSQDGRGGDEQYF
TRBJ2-3 NA NA TRBV7-9 TGTTCCAGCAGCTTAATGGATACGCAGTATTTT CSSSLMDTQYF
TRBJ2-3 TRBD2 many TRBV5-1 TGCGCCAGCAGCTTGGCCCTCGCGGGGGGGTCCGATACGCAGTATTTT CASSLALAGGSDTQYF
TRBJ2-7 NA many TRBV6-2/TRBV6-3 TGTGCCAGCAGAATGGACCTCTACGAGCAGTACTTC CASRMDLYEQYF
TRBJ2-7 NA few TRBV6-2/TRBV6-3 TGTGCCAGCAGTTACTCCTCCTTGGTGGTGGGCTACGAGCAGTACTTC CASSYSSLVVGYEQYF
TRBJ2-1 NA NA TRBV27 TGTGCCAGCGTCTCCCGTACCGGTTACAATGAGCAGTTCTTC CASVSRTGYNEQFF
TRBJ2-7 NA many TRBV29-1 TGCAGCGTCATTCAGGGTCCCAACGAGCAGTACTTC CSVIQGPNEQYF
TRBJ2-4 TRBD1 many TRBV7-9 TGTGCCAGCGGGACAGGGTTTTTGGCGGCCAAAAACATTCAGTACTTC CASGTGFLAAKNIQYF
TRBJ2-4 NA many TRBV12-3/TRBV12-4 TGTGCCAGCACATCCTCGGGCTTCCAGTACTTC CASTSSGFQYF
TRBJ2-3 TRBD2 NA TRBV15 TGTGCCACCAGCGACCCGGGACTAGCGCCGACAGATACGCAGTATTTT CATSDPGLAPTDTQYF
TRBJ2-7 NA few TRBV7-2 TGTGCCAGCAGCATAACGACGGGGGCCTACGAGCAGTACTTC CASSITTGAYEQYF
TRBJ2-2 NA NA TRBV12-3/TRBV12-4 TGTGCCAGCAGCAACTCCGGGACTCCTAACACCGGGGAGCTGTTTTTT CASSNSGTPNTGELFF
TRBJ2-3 TRBD2 few TRBV3-1 TGTGCCAGCAGCCGGTCGCTAGCGGGGGGGACCACAGATACGCAGTATTTT CASSRSLAGGTTDTQYF
TRBJ2-1 NA few TRBV5-6 TGTGCCAGCAGCTTGTTGCGGGTAACCTCCTACAATGAGCAGTTCTTC CASSLLRVTSYNEQFF
TRBJ1-2 NA few TRBV4-3 TGCGCCAGCAGCCATGGGGACGGTTATGGCTACACCTTC CASSHGDGYGYTF
TRBJ2-5 TRBD2 NA TRBV6-1 TGTGCCAGCAGCCTCCAGAGCGGGGTAGGGCAAGAGACCCAGTACTTC CASSLQSGVGQETQYF
TRBJ1-2 NA NA TRBV27 TGTGCCAGCAGCTCCAGGGCTCCTATTACTGGGGGCTACACCTTC CASSSRAPITGGYTF
TRBJ1-1 NA many TRBV4-3 TGCGCCAGCAGCCATTGGGGGGAGTTGGGCACTGAAGCTTTCTTT CASSHWGELGTEAFF
TRBJ2-1 TRBD2 few TRBV7-3 TGTGCCAGCAGCTTCCTAGCGGGGGCGGATGAGCAGTTCTTC CASSFLAGADEQFF
TRBJ2-5 NA many TRBV7-9 TGTGCCAGCAGCTTACCTTATAGCGATGGAGGCGAGACCCAGTACTTC CASSLPYSDGGETQYF
TRBJ2-1 NA NA TRBV3-1 TGTGCCAGCAGCCAATCATCCGTGACGAGCCATAGCTCCTACAATGAGCAGTTCTTC CASSQSSVTSHSSYNEQFF
TRBJ1-1 TRBD1 NA TRBV5-1 TGCGCCAGCACCGACCGGGGGACAGGGAAAACTGAAGCTTTCTTT CASTDRGTGKTEAFF
TRBJ1-1 NA NA TRBV7-9 TGTGCCAGCAGCCAACAGGGAGGAGGGGTCGGCGCTGAAGCTTTCTTT CASSQQGGGVGAEAFF
TRBJ2-7 NA few TRBV20-1 TGCAGTGCTCCCGAGTCCGGCGTCTGGGAGCAGTACTTC CSAPESGVWEQYF
TRBJ2-3 TRBD2 NA TRBV6-2/TRBV6-3 TGTGCCAGCAGTTACTTTGCGGGAGTAGCAGATACGCAGTATTTT CASSYFAGVADTQYF
TRBJ1-2 NA few TRBV9 TGTGCCAGCAGCGTAGGTTCACAGGGCGGGGGCTATGGCTACACCTTC CASSVGSQGGGYGYTF
TRBJ2-1 TRBD1 once TRBV7-9 TGTGCCAGCAGCGCCAGACAGGGGGCCTACAATGAGCAGTTCTTC CASSARQGAYNEQFF
TRBJ2-3 TRBD2 many TRBV15 TGTGCCACCAGCAGAGATCGGAGTAGCGGGGGGCCTACAGATACGCAGTATTTT CATSRDRSSGGPTDTQYF
TRBJ1-1 NA few TRBV20-1 TGCAGTGCTAGCGTCCGGGATCGGGGGCATAGTGAAGCTTTCTTT CSASVRDRGHSEAFF
TRBJ1-2 TRBD1 NA TRBV27 TGTGCCAGCAGTACCAAGGGGACAGCATATGGCTACACCTTC CASSTKGTAYGYTF
TRBJ1-5 TRBD1 many TRBV12-3/TRBV12-4 TGTGCCAGCGGGACAGCTAGCAATCAGCCCCAGCATTTT CASGTASNQPQHF
TRBJ2-7 NA NA TRBV5-6 TGTGCCAGCAGCTTGGCAGGGGGGAACTACGAGCAGTACTTC CASSLAGGNYEQYF
TRBJ2-1 TRBD2 NA TRBV27 TGTGCCAGCAGTTTAAGACTAGCTCCCGTCAATGAGCAGTTCTTC CASSLRLAPVNEQFF
TRBJ1-6 NA many TRBV11-2 TGTGCCAGCAGCTTAGAGCGGTCGTGGGCCTATAATTCACCCCTCCACTTT CASSLERSWAYNSPLHF
TRBJ2-7 TRBD2 few TRBV10-2 TGCGCCAGCAGTGAGTTGCTCGGGGGGGGCTACGAGCAGTACTTC CASSELLGGGYEQYF
TRBJ2-2 TRBD2 few TRBV12-3/TRBV12-4 TGTGCCAGCAGGCTCGGGGGGGCCGGCGGGGAGCTGTTTTTT CASRLGGAGGELFF
TRBJ2-7 TRBD1 many TRBV11-2 TGTGCCAGCAGCTTAGGAGGGACAGCCTACGAGCAGTACTTC CASSLGGTAYEQYF
TRBJ2-1 NA few TRBV20-1 TGCAGTGCTGACCCACGGGAGGGGGCGTGGAATGAGCAGTTCTTC CSADPREGAWNEQFF
TRBJ2-5 NA NA TRBV7-9 TGTGCCAGCAGCCTTACGGACAACCAAGAGACCCAGTACTTC CASSLTDNQETQYF
TRBJ2-3 TRBD2 NA TRBV13 TGTGCCAGCAGCAACTTAGCGGGGAGCACAGATACGCAGTATTTT CASSNLAGSTDTQYF
TRBJ2-1 TRBD1 many TRBV2 TGTGCCAGCGGGGCAGGGGGCTCCTACAATGAGCAGTTCTTC CASGAGGSYNEQFF
TRBJ1-5 TRBD1 NA TRBV4-1 TGCGCCAGCAGCCAAGAGGTCGAGACAGGGGGCAATCAGCCCCAGCATTTT CASSQEVETGGNQPQHF
TRBJ2-1 TRBD2 few TRBV6-1 TGTGCCAGCACACCGCCGGGACTAGTCAATGAGCAGTTCTTC CASTPPGLVNEQFF
TRBJ2-7 TRBD1 NA TRBV6-5 TGTGCCAGCAGTACCCGGACAGGGGGCCACGAGCAGTACTTC CASSTRTGGHEQYF
TRBJ1-2 NA few TRBV9 TGTGCCAGCAGCGTAGGGACAGATGGCTACACCTTC CASSVGTDGYTF
TRBJ2-6 NA NA TRBV9 TGTGCCAGCAGGGGACGGGGGGCCTCTGGGGCCAACGTCCTGACTTTC CASRGRGASGANVLTF
TRBJ1-1 NA NA TRBV29-1 TGCAGCGTTGAAGGAAATGAGGCTGAAGCTTTCTTT CSVEGNEAEAFF
TRBJ1-1 TRBD1 many TRBV5-1 TGCGCCAGCAGCTTGGAGGGACAGGGGAAGGCTGAAGCTTTCTTT CASSLEGQGKAEAFF
TRBJ2-5 NA NA TRBV7-9 TGTGCCAGCAGCTTAGCAGCCACAGCTACCCAAGAGACCCAGTACTTC CASSLAATATQETQYF
TRBJ2-7 NA NA TRBV6-1 TGTGCCTGTGATCTGGCAGGGGGGTCCTACGAGCAGTACTTC CACDLAGGSYEQYF